The 21 T cell receptor beta chains below all came from one sample that was sequenced in a study of cytomegalovirus exposure and HLA in healthy donors (dated by TCRdb to about 2017). Preparation of the library involved the immunoSEQ multiplex PCR assay. The multiplex PCR relied on a mix of 60 forward primers for TCR Vbeta segments and 13 reverse primers for TCR Jbeta segments. This immuneACCESS table, as held by TCRdb, lists in-frame sequences with V and J called but not all clones. Of the missing ones, under half trace to an unresolved V gene in checked studies; the others have no known cause. Recorded for this sample are about 140,000 clones; approximately 78% of them occurred a single time. Roughly 8% of the sample comes from the top ten. The material sequenced was PBMCs. The receptors were gathered from a woman between 50 and 59 years old in good health and CMV-seropositive.

As DNA, the CDR3 is TGTGCCACCAGCTCCTGGGGGGGGGTAAACACTGAAGCTTTCTTT. The encoded protein is CATSSWGGVNTEAFF. V and J are TRBV15 and TRBJ1-1, with D maybe TRBD1 (5 bases). Per germline, CDR1 LNHNV and CDR2 YYDKDF (reference sequence). The CDR3 runs 15 residues. Trimming took off 5 bases at V and 2 bases at J, with 15 bases between the two ends.

This chain joins TRBV6-5 and TRBJ1-6; D uncertain. The V and J ends lost 2 bases and 5 bases respectively, with 13 bases between them. This CDR3 is 16 amino acids long. The germline V gene encodes CDR1 MNHEY and CDR2 SVGAGI. The CDR3 nucleotides read TGTGCCAGCAGTTACCGGGAACCGGCGGATAATTCACCCCTCCACTTT. Protein sequence: CASSYREPADNSPLHF.

The chain links TRBV29-1 to TRBJ2-5; the D gene is possibly TRBD2 (6 bases). Germline loops: CDR1 SQVTM, CDR2 ANQGSEA. The CDR3 runs to 21 residues. Deletions cut 4 bases from V and 5 bases from J, with 38 bases between. The CDR3 nucleotides read TGCAGCGTTGCCGGCCCTGATGGGTGGGCGGGATCGCCTCGTAGTTGGGAGACCCAGTACTTC. Protein: CSVAGPDGWAGSPRSWETQYF.

The V and J genes are TRBV5-4 and TRBJ2-3; a weak D match, TRBD2 (7 bases). Trimming stripped 4 bases from V and 0 bases from J, with 18 bases between. Germline V gene data show CDR1 as SGHNT and CDR2 as YYREEE (reference sequence). There are 17 residues in the CDR3. This CDR3 is CASSPQGGGFSTDTQYF. The DNA for the CDR3 is TGTGCCAGCAGCCCCCAAGGGGGGGGTTTTAGCACAGATACGCAGTATTTT. The full variable domain, in which reference TRBV5-4 and TRBJ2-3 provide the parts outside the CDR3, is ETGVTQSPTHLIKTRGQQVTLRCSSQSGHNTVSWYQQALGQGPQFIFQYYREEENGRGNFPPRFSGLQFPNYSSELNVNALELDDSALYLCASSPQGGGFSTDTQYFGPGTRLTVL.

V is TRBV18 and J is TRBJ2-1; 9 bases agree with TRBD1. The V gene's germline CDR1 is KGHSH and CDR2 LQKENI. This CDR3 contains 15 residues. J lost 7 bases, V lost 4 bases, and 8 bases had no gene match. CDR3 sequence reads: CASSLADRGYNEQFF. The CDR3 region has the DNA TGTGCCAGCTCACTCGCGGACAGGGGCTATAATGAGCAGTTCTTC.

The chain links TRBV6-1 to TRBJ2-7, with D perhaps matching TRBD1 (6 bases). Trimming removed 1 base at V and 6 bases at J, with 13 bases between. The CDR3 is 14 residues long. Germline values: CDR1 MNHNS, CDR2 SASEGT. CDR3 DNA: TGTGCCAGCAGTGAAGAGGGCAGGGGCCGCGAGCAGTACTTC. Its translation: CASSEEGRGREQYF.

V usage is TRBV6-6 and J usage is TRBJ1-1; D might be TRBD1 (5 bases). Germline V lookup: CDR1 MNHNY, CDR2 SVGAGI (reference sequence). V was pared by 6 bases and J by 8 bases, with 13 bases between. This CDR3 spans 12 amino acids. The CDR3 bases are TGTGCCAGCAGACCCTCGACAGTCGAAGCTTTCTTT. Translated: CASRPSTVEAFF.

This rearrangement joins TRBV15 to TRBJ1-2, with TRBD1 as a possible D gene (6 bases). Germline V CDR1 and CDR2: LNHNV, YYDKDF (reference sequence). The V end lost 3 bases, the J end lost 5 bases, and 13 bases lay between the germline ends. The CDR3 extends over 14 amino acids. The CDR3 here is CATSSGDRNYGYTF. DNA for the CDR3: TGTGCCACCAGCAGTGGTGACAGGAATTATGGCTACACCTTC. The whole variable domain, filled in from reference TRBV15 and TRBJ1-2, reads DAMVIQNPRYQVTQFGKPVTLSCSQTLNHNVMYWYQQKSSQAPKLLFHYYDKDFNNEADTPDNFQSRRPNTSFCFLDIRSPGLGDTAMYLCATSSGDRNYGYTFGSGTRLTVV.

This chain connects TRBV29-1 to TRBJ2-2; the D gene is possibly TRBD1 (6 bases). V was shortened by 2 bases and J by 5 bases, with 9 bases between the two germline ends. CDR1 SQVTM and CDR2 ANQGSEA come from the germline V gene. The CDR3 has 13 amino acids. CDR3 sequence: CSVEQGLTGELFF. Written as DNA, the CDR3 is TGCAGCGTTGAACAGGGGTTGACCGGGGAGCTGTTTTTT.

V gene TRBV7-8 combines with J gene TRBJ2-1; 7 positions match TRBD2. After removal of 6 bases from V and 9 bases from J, the junction contained 5 bases not matched to a gene. CDR1 and CDR2 from the germline V gene are SGHVS and FQNEAQ. The CDR3 runs 12 residues. CDR3 sequence (DNA): TGTGCCAGCAGAATGTGGGGGGGTGAGCAGTTCTTC. The encoded protein is CASRMWGGEQFF.

The rearrangement uses TRBV14 and TRBJ1-2; D uncertain. This CDR3 spans 13 amino acids. Trimming left V 2 bases short and J 2 bases short, with 6 bases between. From germline, CDR1 is SGHDN and CDR2 FVKESK. Written as DNA, the CDR3 is TGTGCCAGCAGCCAATTACGGAACTATGGCTACACCTTC. It codes for CASSQLRNYGYTF.

The V and J genes are TRBV5-1 and TRBJ1-2; 7 bases are shared with TRBD1. Near its end, the DNA agrees better with TRBJ2-1, so the J call may be wrong. From germline, CDR1 is SGHRS and CDR2 YFSETQ. This CDR3 comprises 12 residues. The CDR3 loop is CASSLVQGRQFF. The CDR3 region has the DNA TGCGCCAGCAGCTTGGTACAGGGGAGACAGTTCTTC.

J is TRBJ2-1 and V is TRBV2; TRBD1 aligns across 7 bases. V lost 10 bases and J lost 3; bases outside the gene matches: 3. This CDR3 contains 12 residues. From germline, CDR1 is SNHLY and CDR2 FYNNEI. The CDR3 is CAIRQGYNEQFF. In DNA, the CDR3 is TGTGCCATTCGACAGGGCTACAATGAGCAGTTCTTC.

The rearrangement uses TRBV2 and TRBJ2-5; 9 bases are a match to TRBD1. The J call may be mistaken, given a closer DNA end match to TRBJ2-7. CDR3 length: 15 residues. From germline, CDR1 is SNHLY and CDR2 FYNNEI. The CDR3, as DNA: TGTGCCAGCAGTGAACAGGAGACAGGGGGAAACGAGCAGTACTTC. Encoded protein: CASSEQETGGNEQYF.

The chain has TRBV7-9 and TRBJ1-6; TRBD1 aligns across 10 bases. Unmatched junction bases numbered 4, after V lost 4 bases and J lost 4 bases. This CDR3 has 16 amino acids. Looked up from germline, CDR1 is SEHNR and CDR2 is FQNEAQ (reference sequence). CDR3: CASSSPGQGYNSPLHF. The DNA of the CDR3 is TGTGCCAGCAGCTCCCCGGGACAGGGGTATAATTCACCCCTCCACTTT. The entire variable domain, with the rest obtained from reference TRBV7-9 and TRBJ1-6, is as follows: DTGVSQNPRHKITKRGQNVTFRCDPISEHNRLYWYRQTLGQGPEFLTYFQNEAQLEKSRLLSDRFSAERPKGSFSTLEIQRTEQGDSAMYLCASSSPGQGYNSPLHFGNGTRLTVT.

This clone was seen once. This chain links TRBV11-2 with TRBJ2-7; no clear D. CDR3 length equals 13 residues. V lost 1 base and J lost 4, with 8 bases in between. Germline V gives CDR1 SGHAT, CDR2 FQNNGV. CDR3 sequence: CASSLGYRYEQYF. CDR3 nucleotides: TGTGCCAGCAGCTTAGGGTACAGATACGAGCAGTACTTC. Full variable domain (rest looked up from reference TRBV11-2 and TRBJ2-7): EAGVAQSPRYKIIEKRQSVAFWCNPISGHATLYWYQQILGQGPKLLIQFQNNGVVDDSQLPKDRFSAERLKGVDSTLKIQPAKLEDSAVYLCASSLGYRYEQYFGPGTRLTVT.

The chain employs TRBV5-1 and TRBJ2-1, with unresolved D. The germline CDR1 and CDR2 sequences are SGHRS and YFSETQ. The CDR3 has 13 residues. The V gene lost 5 bases and the J gene lost 0 bases, with 6 bases spanning the gap. Written as DNA, the CDR3 is TGCGCCAGCAGGGCTAGCTCCTACAATGAGCAGTTCTTC. This codes for CASRASSYNEQFF.

As to this clone: The same CDR3 also results from other DNA sequences found in this sample. V gene TRBV4-3 combines with J gene TRBJ1-2; D gene uncertain. Germline values: CDR1 LGHNA, CDR2 YSLEER. The V end was cut by 1 base, the J end by 2 bases, with 5 bases between. The CDR3 is 13 residues long. The CDR3 protein is CASSQGQNYGYTF. The CDR3 coding sequence is TGCGCCAGCAGCCAAGGGCAAAACTATGGCTACACCTTC.

This chain connects TRBV7-3 to TRBJ2-7; possible D gene TRBD2, 6 bases. The CDR3 is 13 residues long. V was cut by 2 bases and J by 4 bases, with 9 bases left in between. The germline gives CDR1 SGHTA, CDR2 FQGTGA. The CDR3 is CASSLQEGYEQYF. The CDR3 coding sequence is TGTGCCAGCAGCTTACAGGAGGGATACGAGCAGTACTTC.

The chain couples TRBV19 to TRBJ1-5, with D perhaps TRBD1 (6 bases). Trimming shortened V by 3 bases and J by 5 bases, and 11 bases separated the two germline ends. The CDR3 contains 14 residues. Germline-derived CDR1 and CDR2 are LNHDA and SQIVND (reference sequence). CDR3 coding DNA: TGTGCCAGTAGTATTAGGGACACAGATCAGCCCCAGCATTTT. Its protein is CASSIRDTDQPQHF.

The chain has TRBV7-3 and TRBJ1-2; D possibly corresponds to TRBD1 (5 bases). The CDR3 is made up of 13 amino acids. The germline CDR1 and CDR2 sequences are SGHTA and FQGTGA. Trimming removed 3 bases from V and 2 bases from J, with 7 bases in between. CDR3 protein: CASSLAGNYGYTF. The CDR3 DNA is TGTGCCAGCAGCTTGGCAGGGAACTATGGCTACACCTTC. The full variable domain, rest sourced from reference TRBV7-3 and TRBJ1-2, is GAGVSQTPSNKVTEKGKYVELRCDPISGHTALYWYRQSLGQGPEFLIYFQGTGAADDSGLPNDRFFAVRPEGSVSTLKIQRTERGDSAVYLCASSLAGNYGYTFGSGTRLTVV.